Each of the 21 T cell receptor beta chains below was sequenced from the same sample in a study of blood T cell repertoires in COVID-19. Sequencing was performed with immunoSEQ multiplex PCR; in TCRdb, only in-frame clones are kept and a portion is missing. The top ten hold less than 14% of the sample, which has 200,000 or so clones, 70% to 90% seen once. Sequencing was performed on PBMCs or T cells enriched from blood (not recorded which). The receptors were gathered from a man aged 30 to 39 who had recovered from COVID-19.

This chain connects TRBV5-1 to TRBJ1-3, with 8 bases matching TRBD1. CDR1 is SGHRS, CDR2 YFSETQ, per germline. J was trimmed by 3 bases and V by 4 bases; bases with no gene match: 6. The CDR3 totals 15 residues. CDR3 nucleotides: TGCGCCAGCAGCCTCGACAGGGGCCGTGGAAACACCATATATTTT. Amino acid sequence: CASSLDRGRGNTIYF.

About this clone: This specimen includes other DNA sequences encoding the same CDR3. The V call is TRBV19, the J call TRBJ2-7, with D maybe TRBD2 (6 bases). Trimming shortened V by 5 bases and J by 4 bases, and 9 bases separated the two germline ends. The CDR3 spans 12 residues. Looked up from germline, CDR1 is LNHDA and CDR2 is SQIVND (reference sequence). The CDR3 nucleotides read TGTGCCAGTAGTGGGGGGTCTTACGAGCAGTACTTC. Its protein is CASSGGSYEQYF.

The rearrangement joins TRBV6-1 to TRBJ2-2; perhaps TRBD2 as D (5 bases). Trimming took off 2 bases at V and 3 bases at J, with 10 bases between the two ends. The CDR3 loop spans 15 amino acids. In germline, CDR1 is MNHNS, CDR2 SASEGT. This CDR3 reads CASSEQAGYTGELFF. Here the CDR3 DNA reads TGTGCCAGCAGTGAACAGGCGGGTTACACCGGGGAGCTGTTTTTT.

The chain combines TRBV28 with TRBJ2-2, with D perhaps matching TRBD1 (6 bases). CDR1 is MDHEN, CDR2 SYDVKM, per germline. Trimming cost V 5 bases and J 7 bases, with 14 bases left between them. The CDR3 spans 14 residues. CDR3 nucleotides: TGTGCCAGCAGTCTCTACAGGGACGGCGGGGAGCTGTTTTTT. This encodes CASSLYRDGGELFF.

CDR3 coding DNA: TGTGCCAGCAAAGGTGTGACACTTCCCTACGAGCAGTACTTC. Its protein is CASKGVTLPYEQYF. The chain combines TRBV11-2 with TRBJ2-7; D is uncertain. The CDR3 is 14 amino acids. The V gene lost 7 bases and the J gene lost 2 bases, with 15 bases spanning the gap. Germline V CDR1 and CDR2: SGHAT, FQNNGV.

The chain combines TRBV6-6 with TRBJ2-7; D is unclear. Trimming stripped 5 bases from V and 4 bases from J, with 6 bases between. Germline CDR1 is MNHNY and CDR2 is SVGAGI (reference sequence). The CDR3 consists of 11 residues. In DNA form, the CDR3 reads TGTGCCAGCAGTCATTATTACGAGCAGTACTTC. The encoded protein is CASSHYYEQYF.

About this clone itself: This may come from a read error, since a much larger clone is one base off. The chain recombines TRBV5-8 with TRBJ1-1; D remains ambiguous. The CDR3 is 13 residues long. V was pared by 5 bases and J by 5 bases, with 13 bases between. Germline values: CDR1 SGHTS, CDR2 YDEGEE. The CDR3 DNA follows: TGTGCCAGCAGGGCCGGGATGGGGACTGAAGCTTTCTTT. Protein product: CASRAGMGTEAFF.

Notes on this clone: Other DNA sequences in this sample translate to the same CDR3. The genes are TRBV6-1 and TRBJ1-2, with D tentatively TRBD1 (5 bases). There are 12 residues in the CDR3. Trimming removed 2 bases at V and 4 bases at J, with 5 bases between. Germline-derived CDR1 and CDR2 are MNHNS and SASEGT. The CDR3 DNA reads TGTGCCAGCAGTGAAAGGGGCTATGGCTACACCTTC. Its translation is CASSERGYGYTF.

The rearrangement links TRBV7-8 to TRBJ1-2; 9 positions match TRBD1. Germline V gene lookup returns CDR1 SGHVS and CDR2 FQNEAQ. Unmatched junction bases numbered 25, after V lost 4 bases and J lost 7 bases. There are 20 residues in the CDR3. The CDR3 DNA follows: TGTGCCAGCAGCTCTCAAGTATCCTACCTGCCAAAAACAGGGGGCATTGGCTACACCTTC. Translated, it gives CASSSQVSYLPKTGGIGYTF.

The chain joins TRBV11-2 to TRBJ2-1; 11 positions agree with TRBD2. The CDR3 has 16 residues. Germline CDR1 SGHAT, CDR2 FQNNGV. With 5 bases clipped from V and 2 bases from J, the junction kept 5 bases outside the gene matches. In DNA form, the CDR3 reads TGTGCCAGCAGCCGCAGTAGCGGGAGGGCCTACAATGAGCAGTTCTTC. This codes for CASSRSSGRAYNEQFF.

V is TRBV5-1 and J is TRBJ2-5, with D perhaps matching TRBD1 (5 bases). The CDR3 runs to 14 residues. CDR1 and CDR2 (germline): SGHRS, YFSETQ. V lost 0 bases and J 3 bases, leaving 9 bases between the germline ends. The CDR3 DNA follows: TGCGCCAGCAGCTTGGGACAGAACGAAGAGACCCAGTACTTC. Translation: CASSLGQNEETQYF.

This sequence joins TRBV11-3 and TRBJ2-5; the match to TRBD2 covers 7 bases. This CDR3 has 16 residues. With V trimmed by 1 base and J by 5 bases, 10 bases remained unmatched. CDR1 is SGHNT, CDR2 YENEEA, per germline. The DNA of the CDR3 is TGTGCCAGCAGCTTAGTCATCCGGAGGGAGGGGGAGACCCAGTACTTC. It yields the protein CASSLVIRREGETQYF.

This clone was observed a handful of times. The chain couples TRBV4-1 to TRBJ1-1; D gene ambiguous. The CDR3 length is 18 residues. CDR1 MGHRA and CDR2 YSYEKL come from the germline V gene. Trimming pared 2 bases from V and 4 bases from J, leaving 23 bases between. The CDR3 DNA sequence: TGCGCCAGCAGCCAATTACCCGGCGTACAGCGAGCGGGCACTGAAGCTTTCTTT. Protein sequence: CASSQLPGVQRAGTEAFF.

The gene calls are TRBV19 and TRBJ2-1, with a possible D match to TRBD2 (5 bases). This CDR3 has 13 amino acids. Germline-derived CDR1 and CDR2 are LNHDA and SQIVND (reference sequence). V was shortened by 7 bases and J by 5 bases, with 12 bases between the two germline ends. The CDR3 nucleotides read TGTGCCAGTAAAGGACTGGCAAACAATGAGCAGTTCTTC. Protein: CASKGLANNEQFF. The variable domain in full, completed from reference TRBV19 and TRBJ2-1, reads DGGITQSPKYLFRKEGQNVTLSCEQNLNHDAMYWYRQDPGQGLRLIYYSQIVNDFQKGDIAEGYSVSREKKESFPLTVTSAQKNPTAFYLCASKGLANNEQFFGPGTRLTVL.

In nucleotides, the CDR3 is TGTGCCAGCTCACCTCCGGGACAGACCTACGAGCAGTACTTC. Its translation is CASSPPGQTYEQYF. The chain uses TRBV18 and TRBJ2-7; the match to TRBD1 covers 7 bases. V lost 3 bases to trimming and J lost 2 bases; unmatched junction nucleotides: 4. The CDR3 sequence is 14 residues long. The germline V gene has CDR1 KGHSH and CDR2 LQKENI.

This chain uses TRBV28 with TRBJ1-6; possibly TRBD1 for D (5 bases). The CDR3 contains 14 residues. Trimming pared 7 bases from V and 7 bases from J, leaving 14 bases between. Germline loops: CDR1 MDHEN, CDR2 SYDVKM. CDR3: CASTGQGYNSPLHF. CDR3 bases: TGTGCCAGCACCGGGCAGGGATACAATTCACCCCTCCACTTT. The full variable domain, rest sourced from reference TRBV28 and TRBJ1-6, is DVKVTQSSRYLVKRTGEKVFLECVQDMDHENMFWYRQDPGLGLRLIYFSYDVKMKEKGDIPEGYSVSREKKERFSLILESASTNQTSMYLCASTGQGYNSPLHFGNGTRLTVT.

The J gene is TRBJ2-7, the V gene TRBV11-2; the D gene is possibly TRBD1 (6 bases). Germline V gene sequence: CDR1 SGHAT, CDR2 FQNNGV. V was clipped by 1 base and J by 6 bases, with 13 bases between them. The CDR3 is made up of 14 amino acids. The CDR3 DNA is TGTGCCAGCAGCTTAGGGGGGCGACAGTCCGAGCAGTACTTC. This gives the protein CASSLGGRQSEQYF.

The chain couples TRBV7-9 to TRBJ2-7; a possible D gene is TRBD1 (6 bases). The CDR3 sequence is 15 residues long. Germline lookup yields CDR1 SEHNR and CDR2 FQNEAQ (reference sequence). Trimming pared 7 bases from V and 2 bases from J, leaving 18 bases between. CDR3 region: CASKNRDNGAYEQYF. DNA for the CDR3: TGTGCCAGCAAAAACCGGGACAATGGAGCCTACGAGCAGTACTTC.

The V call is TRBV19, the J call TRBJ1-5; unclear D gene. V gave up 10 bases and J gave up 1 base, with 8 bases separating them. This CDR3 contains 12 residues. CDR1 and CDR2 from the germline V gene are LNHDA and SQIVND (reference sequence). The CDR3 region has the DNA TGTGCCACCTTACACAGCAATCAGCCCCAGCATTTT. It translates to CATLHSNQPQHF.

The table lists this clone with a count of one. This chain joins TRBV7-9 and TRBJ2-2; 9 bases map to TRBD1. The V gene end was trimmed by 5 bases and the J gene end by 7 bases; junction bases not matched to a gene: 8. Per the germline V gene, CDR1 is SEHNR and CDR2 is FQNEAQ (reference sequence). This CDR3 contains 15 residues. CDR3: CASSLAQGAVGELFF. The CDR3, as DNA: TGTGCCAGCAGCCTCGCACAGGGGGCCGTCGGGGAGCTGTTTTTT. The full variable domain, rest sourced from reference TRBV7-9 and TRBJ2-2, is DTGVSQNPRHKITKRGQNVTFRCDPISEHNRLYWYRQTLGQGPEFLTYFQNEAQLEKSRLLSDRFSAERPKGSFSTLEIQRTEQGDSAMYLCASSLAQGAVGELFFGEGSRLTVL.

This chain joins TRBV7-8 and TRBJ1-2, with no clear D. Trimming removed 5 bases from V and 7 bases from J, with 17 bases in between. This CDR3 is built from 14 residues. Germline V gene data show CDR1 as SGHVS and CDR2 as FQNEAQ. Written as DNA, the CDR3 is TGTGCCAGCAGCCCGGGGTATCAGGAAACTGGCTACACCTTC. Its translation: CASSPGYQETGYTF. Variable domain in full (rest from reference TRBV7-8 and TRBJ1-2): GAGVSQSPRYKVAKRGQDVALRCDPISGHVSLFWYQQALGQGPEFLTYFQNEAQLDKSGLPSDRFFAERPEGSVSTLKIQRTQQEDSAVYLCASSPGYQETGYTFGSGTRLTVV.